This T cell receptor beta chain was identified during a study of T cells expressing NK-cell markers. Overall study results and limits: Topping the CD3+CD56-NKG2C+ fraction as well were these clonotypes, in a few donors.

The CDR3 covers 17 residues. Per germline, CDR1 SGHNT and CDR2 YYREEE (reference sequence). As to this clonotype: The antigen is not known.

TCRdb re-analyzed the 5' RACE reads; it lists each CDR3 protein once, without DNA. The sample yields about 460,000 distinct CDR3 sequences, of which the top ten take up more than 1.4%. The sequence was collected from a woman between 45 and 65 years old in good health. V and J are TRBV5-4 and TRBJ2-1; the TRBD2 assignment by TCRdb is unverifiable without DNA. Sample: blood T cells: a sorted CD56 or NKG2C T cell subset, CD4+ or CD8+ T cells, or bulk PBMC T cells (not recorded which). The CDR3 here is CASSLGGRTSVDNEQFF.